The sequence of this TCR beta chain was determined in a study of T cells after posttransplantation cyclophosphamide. Profiled with immunoSEQ multiplex PCR; TCRdb holds only in-frame clones, not every one. The sample lists about 19,000 clones, 98% occurring once. In germline, CDR1 is MNHNS, CDR2 SASEGT. CDR3 size: 18 residues. With 0 bases clipped from V and 3 bases from J, the junction kept 11 bases outside the gene matches. The naive gate required viable CD3+CD4+ or CD3+CD8+ cells with CCR7+CD45RA+CD45RO-CD95-CD27+CD28+ phenotype. Peripheral blood was collected from the related graft donor on the marrow donation day.

The sequencing input was naive CD4+ T cells sorted from PBMCs. The source of this sequence is a man aged 35 to 55 in good health, CMV-negative, and a related stem cell transplant donor. The rearrangement uses TRBV6-1 and TRBJ1-3; 7 bases match TRBD1. The DNA for the CDR3 is TGTGCCAGCAGTGAAGCGGGTGGCAGGGGGTACTTTGGAAACACCATATATTTT. Amino acids: CASSEAGGRGYFGNTIYF.